These 14 T cell receptor beta chains were all obtained from the same sample, sequenced in a study of spatial heterogeneity in lung cancer. Each CDR3 protein gets one entry after TCRdb re-called the 5' RACE reads with MiXCR. The table shows tens of thousands of distinct CDR3 sequences, with approximately 18% occurring only once. Time point given: sample taken at primary tumor resection. Unsorted whole RNA from tumor, nontumor lung or frozen PBMC underwent sequencing. This material consisted of PBMCs, taken at surgery. Receptors were obtained from a male donor with early-stage non-small cell lung cancer.

The chain recombines TRBV30 with TRBJ1-3; 10 positions match TRBD1. CDR3 length equals 16 residues. In germline, CDR1 is GTSNPN, CDR2 SVGIG (reference sequence). The V and J ends lost 4 bases and 1 base, in that order; junction bases with no gene match: 7. The DNA of the CDR3 is TGTGCCTGGAATCCCTGGGACAGGGGATCTGGAAACACCATATATTTT. Protein: CAWNPWDRGSGNTIYF.

The CDR3 loop is CASSEGVNYEQYF. CDR3 sequence (DNA): TGTGCCAGCAGTGAAGGCGTCAACTACGAGCAGTACTTC. The chain couples TRBV2 to TRBJ2-7, with D uncertain. CDR1 and CDR2 (germline): SNHLY, FYNNEI. There are 13 residues in the CDR3. V lost 1 base, J lost 3 bases, and 7 bases lay in between.

This clonotype came up a few times. The V and J genes are TRBV10-3 and TRBJ1-4, with TRBD1 as a possible D gene (5 bases). Germline CDR1 reads ENHRY; CDR2 reads SYGVKD. The CDR3 runs 14 residues. V gave up 3 bases and J gave up 6 bases, with 11 bases separating them. CDR3 protein: CAISDPKGDEKLFF. The CDR3 coding sequence is TGTGCCATCAGTGATCCTAAAGGGGATGAAAAACTGTTTTTT.

The chain uses TRBV5-5 and TRBJ1-2; D remains ambiguous. Trimming removed 0 bases from V and 3 bases from J, with 15 bases in between. The CDR3 length is 16 residues. Per germline, CDR1 SGHKS and CDR2 YYEKEE (reference sequence). This chain's CDR3 is CASSLGPTPGDYGYTF. The CDR3 DNA reads TGTGCCAGCAGCTTGGGTCCGACCCCCGGGGACTATGGCTACACCTTC.

There are a few counts of this clonotype. The CDR3, as DNA: TGTGCCAGCAGCCGAGACAGCGGCGGTGGCTACACCTTC. Residues: CASSRDSGGGYTF. The chain joins TRBV6-5 to TRBJ1-2; D may be TRBD1 (5 bases). CDR3 size: 13 residues. The germline CDR1 and CDR2 sequences are MNHEY and SVGAGI. Trimming took off 6 bases at V and 7 bases at J, with 15 bases between the two ends.

V is TRBV19 and J is TRBJ1-2; tentatively, D is TRBD1 (5 bases). The CDR3 consists of 14 residues. V dropped 8 bases and J dropped 0 bases, with 13 bases sitting between them. Germline V gene sequence: CDR1 LNHDA, CDR2 SQIVND (reference sequence). For the CDR3, the DNA is TGTGCCAGTCAAGGACAAGGAGCTAACTATGGCTACACCTTC. Its translation: CASQGQGANYGYTF.

By its share, this clonotype is medium-sized. This chain joins TRBV9 and TRBJ2-3; D unresolved. The CDR3 totals 13 residues. Germline V lookup: CDR1 SGDLS, CDR2 YYNGEE. The V end lost 3 bases, the J end lost 2 bases, and 7 bases lay between the germline ends. CDR3 sequence (DNA): TGTGCCAGCAGCGCCCCAACCACAGATACGCAGTATTTT. Protein: CASSAPTTDTQYF.

This rearrangement joins TRBV20-1 to TRBJ2-1, with 10 bases lining up with TRBD2. CDR3 length equals 15 residues. J was trimmed by 10 bases and V by 1 base; bases with no gene match: 10. Germline assignment: CDR1 DFQATT and CDR2 SNEGSKA (reference sequence). The CDR3 DNA sequence: TGCAGTGCTAGAGTTAGCGGGAGGCCCGAGGAGGAGCAGTTCTTC. It codes for CSARVSGRPEEEQFF.

This clonotype was detected ten times or more. J is TRBJ1-1 and V is TRBV28; D ambiguous. CDR1 and CDR2 from the germline V gene are MDHEN and SYDVKM. V shed 7 bases and J shed 5 bases, with 17 bases lying between them. The CDR3 runs to 14 residues. The chain's CDR3 is CASTIVTEGTEAFF. The CDR3 region has the DNA TGTGCCAGCACCATAGTTACAGAGGGAACTGAAGCTTTCTTT. The whole variable domain, remainder taken from reference TRBV28 and TRBJ1-1, is DVKVTQSSRYLVKRTGEKVFLECVQDMDHENMFWYRQDPGLGLRLIYFSYDVKMKEKGDIPEGYSVSREKKERFSLILESASTNQTSMYLCASTIVTEGTEAFFGQGTRLTVV.

This clonotype was detected only a few times. The CDR3 protein is CSVGGGAFF. DNA for the CDR3: TGCAGCGTTGGGGGGGGAGCTTTCTTT. V usage is TRBV29-1 and J usage is TRBJ1-1; D might be TRBD1 (5 bases). Germline V gene data show CDR1 as SQVTM and CDR2 as ANQGSEA. The CDR3 runs to 9 residues. The ends were cut back, 4 bases at V and 10 bases at J, with 7 bases in the middle.

This chain joins TRBV7-9 and TRBJ1-2, with D unclear. The germline gives CDR1 SEHNR, CDR2 FQNEAQ (reference sequence). V dropped 4 bases and J dropped 8 bases, with 8 bases sitting between them. This CDR3 is built from 11 residues. Here the CDR3 DNA reads TGTGCCAGCAGCTCATCCGTAGGCTACACCTTC. Protein: CASSSSVGYTF.

The rearrangement joins TRBV19 to TRBJ2-5; 7 nucleotides align to TRBD2. The germline CDR1 and CDR2 sequences are LNHDA and SQIVND (reference sequence). The CDR3 is 14 residues long. V lost 8 bases to trimming and J lost 6 bases; unmatched junction nucleotides: 12. As DNA, the CDR3 is TGTGCCAGTCGCCCCGGGGAGGGTAAACAGACCCAGTACTTC. As protein: CASRPGEGKQTQYF.

The chain carries TRBV6-5 and TRBJ1-1, with TRBD1 identical over 7 bases. V dropped 2 bases and J dropped 4; count of bases not matched to a gene: 7. This CDR3 spans 15 amino acids. Per germline, CDR1 MNHEY and CDR2 SVGAGI. The CDR3 bases are TGTGCCAGCAGTTACCCCACAGGGGCCGGCACTGAAGCTTTCTTT. It translates to CASSYPTGAGTEAFF.

This clonotype has more than one count but fewer than ten. The chain employs TRBV7-2 and TRBJ2-7; no firm D call. V lost 2 bases and J lost 3, with 14 bases in between. Germline values: CDR1 SGHTA, CDR2 FQGNSA. This CDR3 region has 15 residues. The CDR3 region has the DNA TGTGCCAGCAGCTTAAGGTTTCCGGGCAGCTACGAGCAGTACTTC. It yields the protein CASSLRFPGSYEQYF.